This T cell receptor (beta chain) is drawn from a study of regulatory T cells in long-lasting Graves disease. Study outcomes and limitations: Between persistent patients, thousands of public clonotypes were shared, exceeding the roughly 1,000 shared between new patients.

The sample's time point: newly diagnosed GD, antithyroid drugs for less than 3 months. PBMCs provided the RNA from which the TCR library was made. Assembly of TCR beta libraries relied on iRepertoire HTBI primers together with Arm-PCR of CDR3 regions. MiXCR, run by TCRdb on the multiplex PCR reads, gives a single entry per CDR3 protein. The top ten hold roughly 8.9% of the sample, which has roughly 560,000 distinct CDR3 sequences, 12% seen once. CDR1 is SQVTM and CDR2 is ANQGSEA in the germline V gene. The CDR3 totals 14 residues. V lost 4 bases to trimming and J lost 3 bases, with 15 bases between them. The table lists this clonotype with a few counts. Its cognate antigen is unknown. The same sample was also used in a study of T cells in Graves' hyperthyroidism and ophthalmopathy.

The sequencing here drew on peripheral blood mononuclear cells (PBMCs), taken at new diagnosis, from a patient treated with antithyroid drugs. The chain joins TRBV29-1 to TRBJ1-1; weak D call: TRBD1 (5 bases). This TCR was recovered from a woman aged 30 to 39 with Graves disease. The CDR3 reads CSVGGGVRDTEAFF. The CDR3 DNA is TGCAGCGTTGGCGGGGGAGTAAGGGACACTGAAGCTTTCTTT.